This TCR beta chain was retrieved from a study of identical twins. TCRdb re-called the 5' RACE reads with MiXCR, one entry per CDR3 protein. The sample contains hundreds of thousands of distinct CDR3 sequences, 6% to 6.5% of which appear only once. Trimming stripped 1 base from V and 1 base from J, with 8 bases between. The V gene's germline CDR1 is KGHDR and CDR2 SFDVKD. This CDR3 contains 15 residues. The TCR was taken from a young man in good health. The chain combines TRBV24-1 with TRBJ2-3; D unclear. The source material was naive T cells sorted from blood. The CDR3 DNA follows: TGTGCCACCAGTGATTTCAGGCAGGGCACAGATACGCAGTATTTT. Protein product: CATSDFRQGTDTQYF.